These T cell receptor beta chains were read from a single sample in a study of OX40 agonist ivuxolimab in advanced cancers. The data were produced by immunoSEQ multiplex PCR, yet TCRdb's version contains in-frame clones alone and is incomplete. The profile shows about 40,000 clones, about 86% of them singletons. Sequences were derived from CD4+ or CD8+ T cells sorted from blood, sampled in a trial of the OX40 agonist ivuxolimab. The receptors come from an adult with an advanced solid tumor such as melanoma, head and neck, liver or kidney cancer. Both conserved end residues are part of each CDR3. The D gene is left open where the match is weak. Expanded clones are given a class, and other clones once, few, many or no size at all.

V	D	J	size	DNA	CDR3
TRBV4-3	TRBD1	TRBJ2-1	-	TGCGCCAGCAGCCTAGGGACAGGCTCCTACAATGAGCAGTTCTTC	CASSLGTGSYNEQFF
TRBV6-5	-	TRBJ2-7	-	TGTGCCAGCAGTTACTCGCCTTACGAGCAGTACTTC	CASSYSPYEQYF
TRBV4-2	-	TRBJ2-3	-	TGTGCCAGCAGCCAAGAGCTTCAGACAGATACGCAGTATTTT	CASSQELQTDTQYF
TRBV19	-	TRBJ1-2	-	TGTGCCAGTAGCATCTTAGCATACTATGGCTACACCTTC	CASSILAYYGYTF
TRBV7-9	-	TRBJ1-1	-	TGTGCCAGCAGCCGAGGGGATCTGAACACTGAAGCTTTCTTT	CASSRGDLNTEAFF
TRBV7-8	TRBD1	TRBJ2-1	once	TGTGCCAGCAGCTTGGGGACAGGGGATGAGCAGTTCTTC	CASSLGTGDEQFF
TRBV19	-	TRBJ2-2	-	TGTGCCAGTAGTAGGGAAAACTTTCACACCGGGGAGCTGTTTTTT	CASSRENFHTGELFF
TRBV6-1	-	TRBJ2-7	-	TGTGCCAGCAGTTTTCGTACCTACTACGAGCAGTACTTC	CASSFRTYYEQYF
TRBV28	-	TRBJ2-5	-	TGTGCCAGCACCGCGACATCCTCTATAGAGACCCAGTACTTC	CASTATSSIETQYF
TRBV15	-	TRBJ2-1	-	TGTGCCACCAGCAGAGGAGACTACAATGAGCAGTTCTTC	CATSRGDYNEQFF
TRBV9	TRBD1	TRBJ2-5	-	TGTGCCAGCAGCGTGGCCGGGACAGGGAAAGAGACCCAGTACTTC	CASSVAGTGKETQYF
TRBV9	TRBD2	TRBJ2-6	-	TGTGCCTCAACTAGCGGGGGCTCCTCTGGGGCCAACGTCCTGACTTTC	CASTSGGSSGANVLTF
TRBV6-1	TRBD2	TRBJ2-3	once	TGTGCCAGCCCTGGGACTAGCGGGGGAAAAGATACGCAGTATTTT	CASPGTSGGKDTQYF
TRBV5-1	TRBD2	TRBJ2-1	-	TGCGCCAGCAGCTCTTTATTTAGCGGGGGGAACAATGAGCAGTTCTTC	CASSSLFSGGNNEQFF
TRBV4-3	-	TRBJ2-1	few	TGCGCCAGCAGGGACTCAAGCTCCTACAATGAGCAGTTCTTC	CASRDSSSYNEQFF
TRBV9	-	TRBJ1-3	-	TGTGCCAGCAGCCCCGAAGGAGGGAGCTCTGGAAACACCATATATTTT	CASSPEGGSSGNTIYF
TRBV6-1	TRBD1	TRBJ2-2	-	TGTGCCAGCATGACAGGGATCACCGGGGAGCTGTTTTTT	CASMTGITGELFF
TRBV4-1	TRBD1	TRBJ2-1	once	TGCGCCAGCAGCCTAGAAGGGACAGGGAGCGACAATGAGCAGTTCTTC	CASSLEGTGSDNEQFF
TRBV7-9	-	TRBJ2-5	-	TGTGCCAGCAGCTTAGATACCGTCCCGGCGAGAGAGACCCAGTACTTC	CASSLDTVPARETQYF
TRBV7-9	TRBD2	TRBJ2-1	-	TGTGCCAGCAGCTTCTCAGTAGCGGGGGGTGGTGAGCAGTTCTTC	CASSFSVAGGGEQFF
TRBV19	TRBD1	TRBJ2-1	medium-sized	TGTGCCAGTAGTACGGGACAGGAGGGCAATGAGCAGTTCTTC	CASSTGQEGNEQFF
TRBV28	-	TRBJ1-3	-	TGTGCCAGCAGTTCCCTGGGCTCTGGAAACACCATATATTTT	CASSSLGSGNTIYF
TRBV7-6	TRBD2	TRBJ2-3	-	TGTGCCAGCAGCCCGTCGGCTAGCGGGGGGGTAGATACGCAGTATTTT	CASSPSASGGVDTQYF
TRBV10-3	TRBD1	TRBJ1-5	-	TGTGCCATGGGGACAGGCGACCCGAATCAGCCCCAGCATTTT	CAMGTGDPNQPQHF
TRBV5-1	-	TRBJ1-2	-	TGCGCCAGCAGCTCCCCCGGGGACTCGAGCTATGGCTACACCTTC	CASSSPGDSSYGYTF
TRBV9	-	TRBJ1-1	-	TGTGCCAGCAGCGTAGATCAGGGAAACACTGAAGCTTTCTTT	CASSVDQGNTEAFF
TRBV27	-	TRBJ1-2	-	TGTGCCAGCAGTCATACGGGGACTAACTATGGCTACACCTTC	CASSHTGTNYGYTF
TRBV7-9	-	TRBJ2-5	-	TGTGCCAGCAGCTTCGAGGAGAGGGAGGAGACCCAGTACTTC	CASSFEEREETQYF
TRBV6-6	-	TRBJ1-1	-	TGTGCCAGCAGTTACTCGGCCGAGGCCACTGAAGCTTTCTTT	CASSYSAEATEAFF
TRBV7-2	-	TRBJ2-1	-	TGTGCCAGCAGCTTCTACAGTTACAATGAGCAGTTCTTC	CASSFYSYNEQFF
TRBV27	TRBD1	TRBJ1-2	-	TGTGCCAGCAGTTTTACAGGGGGCGGGGGCTATGGCTACACCTTC	CASSFTGGGGYGYTF
TRBV7-3	-	TRBJ2-3	-	TGTGCCAGCAGCTTAAAGGGACATTCTAGCACAGATACGCAGTATTTT	CASSLKGHSSTDTQYF
TRBV5-5	-	TRBJ2-5	-	TGTGCCAGCAGCTTGTACGGAAACCAAGAGACCCAGTACTTC	CASSLYGNQETQYF
TRBV6-1	-	TRBJ1-1	-	TGTGCCAGCAGTTTTACAGACACTGAAGCTTTCTTT	CASSFTDTEAFF
TRBV5-1	TRBD2	TRBJ2-3	-	TGCGCCAGCAGCGTACTAGCGGAGGGCACAGATACGCAGTATTTT	CASSVLAEGTDTQYF
TRBV6-5	-	TRBJ1-2	-	TGTGCCAGCAATCCGGGCACTTCATACTATGGCTACACCTTC	CASNPGTSYYGYTF
TRBV11-2	TRBD1	TRBJ1-1	-	TGTGCCAGCAGCTTAGTAGGACAGGGGATGAACACTGAAGCTTTCTTT	CASSLVGQGMNTEAFF
TRBV4-3	TRBD1	TRBJ1-2	-	TGCGCCAGCAGCCAAGACAGGGGGCTGGGCTATGGCTACACCTTC	CASSQDRGLGYGYTF